Sequencing of this T cell receptor beta chain was carried out in a study of read filtering for tumor transcriptome and immune sequencing. About the research overall: Per sample, TCR-region reads ranged about 4 to 11 million by IR-seq, 85 to 1273 by RNA-seq.

V lost 1 base, J lost 1 base, and 16 bases lay in between. This CDR3 spans 16 amino acids. The germline CDR1 and CDR2 sequences are DFQATT and SNEGSKA (reference sequence). The library was built from about 400 ng RNA with molecular barcoded adaptors for alpha/delta and beta/gamma chains. TCRdb re-called the reads through MiXCR, storing one row per CDR3 protein. The sample records tens of thousands of distinct CDR3 sequences, approximately 19% being singletons. This clonotype was seen repeatedly, ten times or more. The origin of this receptor is a donor at least 40 years old with multiple myeloma. The material sequenced was a population of CD138-negative cells sorted from bone marrow. J is TRBJ1-1 and V is TRBV20-1; no reliable D call. The CDR3 sequence: CSARAQVLSTNTEAFF. The CDR3 bases are TGCAGTGCTAGAGCTCAGGTTCTAAGTACGAACACTGAAGCTTTCTTT.